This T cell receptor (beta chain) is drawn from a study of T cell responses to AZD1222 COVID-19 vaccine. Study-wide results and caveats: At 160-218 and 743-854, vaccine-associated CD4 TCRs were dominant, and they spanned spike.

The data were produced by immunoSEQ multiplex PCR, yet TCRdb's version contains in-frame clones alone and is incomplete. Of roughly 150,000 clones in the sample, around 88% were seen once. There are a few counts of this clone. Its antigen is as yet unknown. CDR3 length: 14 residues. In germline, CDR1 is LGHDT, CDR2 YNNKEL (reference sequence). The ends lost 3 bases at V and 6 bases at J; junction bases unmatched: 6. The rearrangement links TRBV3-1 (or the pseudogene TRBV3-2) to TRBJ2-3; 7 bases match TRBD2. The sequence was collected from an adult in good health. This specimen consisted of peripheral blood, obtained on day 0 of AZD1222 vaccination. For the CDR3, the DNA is TGTGCCAGCAGCCAGGGGGGGGGATCGGATACGCAGTATTTT. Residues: CASSQGGGSDTQYF.